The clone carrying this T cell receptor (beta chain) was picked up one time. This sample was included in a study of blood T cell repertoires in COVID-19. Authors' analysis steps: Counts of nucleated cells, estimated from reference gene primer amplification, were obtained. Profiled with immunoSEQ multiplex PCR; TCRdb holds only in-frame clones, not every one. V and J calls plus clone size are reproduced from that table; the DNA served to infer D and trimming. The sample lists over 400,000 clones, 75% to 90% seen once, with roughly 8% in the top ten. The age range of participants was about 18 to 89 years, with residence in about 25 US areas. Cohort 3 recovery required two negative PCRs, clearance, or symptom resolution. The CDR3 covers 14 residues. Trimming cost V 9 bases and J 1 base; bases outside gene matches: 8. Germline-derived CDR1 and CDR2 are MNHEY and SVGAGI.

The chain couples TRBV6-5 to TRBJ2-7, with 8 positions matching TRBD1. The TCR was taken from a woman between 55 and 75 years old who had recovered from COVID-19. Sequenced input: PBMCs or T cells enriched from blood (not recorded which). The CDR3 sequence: CASSGQGMSYEQYF. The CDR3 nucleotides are TGTGCCAGTTCCGGACAGGGAATGTCCTACGAGCAGTACTTC.